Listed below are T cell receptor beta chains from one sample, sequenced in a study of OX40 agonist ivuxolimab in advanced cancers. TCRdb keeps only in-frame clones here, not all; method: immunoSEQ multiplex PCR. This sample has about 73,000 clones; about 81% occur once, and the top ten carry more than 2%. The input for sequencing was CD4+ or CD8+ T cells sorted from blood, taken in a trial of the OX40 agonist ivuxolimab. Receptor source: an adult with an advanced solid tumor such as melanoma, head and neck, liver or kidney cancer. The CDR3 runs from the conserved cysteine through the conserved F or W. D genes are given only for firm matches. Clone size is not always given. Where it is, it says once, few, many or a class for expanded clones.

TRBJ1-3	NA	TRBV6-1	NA	CASRQQASSGNTIYF	TGTGCCAGCAGGCAGCAGGCTTCCTCTGGAAACACCATATATTTT
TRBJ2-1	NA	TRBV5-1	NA	CASSSRLARDNEQFF	TGCGCCAGCAGCTCTCGGCTAGCGCGGGACAATGAGCAGTTCTTC
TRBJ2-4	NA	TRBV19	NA	CASGIAKNIQYF	TGTGCCAGTGGGATAGCCAAAAACATTCAGTACTTC
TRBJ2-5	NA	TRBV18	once	CASLLNQGQETQYF	TGTGCCAGCCTCCTAAATCAGGGGCAAGAGACCCAGTACTTC
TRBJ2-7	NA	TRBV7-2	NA	CASSLAHRPQSSYEQYF	TGTGCCAGCAGCTTAGCACATCGACCACAGAGCTCCTACGAGCAGTACTTC
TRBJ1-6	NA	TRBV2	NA	CASSGGGTLNSPLHF	TGTGCCAGCAGTGGGGGGGGGACACTAAATTCACCCCTCCACTTT
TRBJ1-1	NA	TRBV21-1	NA	CASSINRTPEAFF	TGTGCCAGCAGTATTAACAGGACCCCTGAAGCTTTCTTT
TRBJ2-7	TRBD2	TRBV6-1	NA	CASSLADPYEQYF	TGTGCCAGCAGTCTAGCGGATCCCTACGAGCAGTACTTC
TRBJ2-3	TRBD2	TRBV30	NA	CAWKLAGGSDTQYF	TGTGCCTGGAAACTAGCGGGAGGGTCAGATACGCAGTATTTT
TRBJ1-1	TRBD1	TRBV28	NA	CASSPGGLKNTEAFF	TGTGCCAGCAGTCCAGGGGGACTTAAGAACACTGAAGCTTTCTTT
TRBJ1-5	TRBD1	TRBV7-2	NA	CASSPIGQGVGQPQHF	TGTGCCAGCAGCCCTATTGGACAGGGGGTCGGTCAGCCCCAGCATTTT
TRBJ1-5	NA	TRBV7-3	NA	CASSLVWPSDQPQHF	TGTGCCAGCAGCTTAGTATGGCCTTCCGATCAGCCCCAGCATTTT
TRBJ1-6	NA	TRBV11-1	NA	CASSSRPYEYSPLHF	TGTGCCAGCAGCTCCCGACCATACGAGTATTCACCCCTCCACTTT
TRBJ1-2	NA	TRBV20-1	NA	CSARQIYGYTF	TGCAGTGCTAGACAGATCTATGGCTACACCTTC
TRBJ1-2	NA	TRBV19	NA	CASSIGAGKGYTF	TGTGCCAGTAGTATAGGGGCAGGGAAAGGCTACACCTTC
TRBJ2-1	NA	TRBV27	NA	CASDRSVGAYNEQFF	TGTGCCAGCGACAGGAGCGTTGGGGCGTACAATGAGCAGTTCTTC
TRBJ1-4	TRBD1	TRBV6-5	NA	CASSRQGGNEKLFF	TGTGCCAGCAGTCGACAGGGGGGTAATGAAAAACTGTTTTTT
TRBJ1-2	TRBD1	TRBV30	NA	CAWSVGTGVGYTF	TGTGCCTGGAGTGTAGGGACAGGGGTTGGCTACACCTTC
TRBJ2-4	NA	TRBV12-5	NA	CASTLGASGNIQYF	TGTGCTAGCACTCTGGGGGCCTCGGGAAACATTCAGTACTTC
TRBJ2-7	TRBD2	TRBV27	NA	CASSSGAGGPYEQYF	TGTGCCAGCAGTTCAGGGGCGGGAGGACCTTACGAGCAGTACTTC
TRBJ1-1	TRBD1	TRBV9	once	CASSFGQGAGEAFF	TGTGCCAGCAGCTTTGGACAGGGGGCAGGTGAAGCTTTCTTT
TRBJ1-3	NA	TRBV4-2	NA	CASSQDKAGRFSSGNTIYF	TGTGCCAGCAGCCAAGACAAGGCAGGGAGATTCTCCTCTGGAAACACCATATATTTT
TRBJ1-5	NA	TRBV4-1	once	CASSLNTKQGVNQPQHF	TGCGCCAGCAGCCTCAACACTAAACAGGGAGTGAATCAGCCCCAGCATTTT
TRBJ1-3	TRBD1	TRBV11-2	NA	CASSVPGQGAYTIYF	TGTGCCAGCAGCGTTCCGGGACAGGGGGCATACACCATATATTTT
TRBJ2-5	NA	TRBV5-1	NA	CASSQETGRAETQYF	TGCGCCAGCAGCCAGGAGACAGGGAGGGCCGAGACCCAGTACTTC
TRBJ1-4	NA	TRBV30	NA	CAWSVRAMEKLFF	TGTGCCTGGAGTGTAAGGGCCATGGAAAAACTGTTTTTT
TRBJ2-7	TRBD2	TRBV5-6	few	CASSRTSGGADYEQYF	TGTGCCAGCAGCCGGACTAGCGGGGGGGCCGACTACGAGCAGTACTTC
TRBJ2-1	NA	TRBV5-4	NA	CASSLVDPGRNEQFF	TGTGCCAGCAGCTTGGTGGACCCCGGACGGAATGAGCAGTTCTTC
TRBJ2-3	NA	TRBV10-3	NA	CAISPGTLPSTDTQYF	TGTGCCATCAGTCCCGGGACTCTCCCTAGCACAGATACGCAGTATTTT
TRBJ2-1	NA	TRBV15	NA	CATEQGRGYNEQFF	TGTGCCACCGAGCAGGGCCGAGGGTACAATGAGCAGTTCTTC
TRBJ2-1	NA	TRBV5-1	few	CASSSGDLGDEQFF	TGCGCCAGCAGCTCCGGGGACCTGGGAGATGAGCAGTTCTTC
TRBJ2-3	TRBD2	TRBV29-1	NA	CSVVRTSGSTDTQYF	TGCAGCGTTGTACGGACTAGCGGGAGCACAGATACGCAGTATTTT
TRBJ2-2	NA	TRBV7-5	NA	CVRSFLVTGTENTGELFF	TGTGTCAGAAGCTTTTTAGTGACCGGGACAGAGAACACCGGGGAGCTGTTTTTT
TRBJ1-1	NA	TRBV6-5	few	CASSRGANTEAFF	TGTGCCAGCAGTCGGGGGGCGAACACTGAAGCTTTCTTT
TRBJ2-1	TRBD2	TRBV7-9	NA	CASSLASGRGNEQFF	TGTGCCAGCAGCTTAGCTAGCGGGAGGGGAAATGAGCAGTTCTTC
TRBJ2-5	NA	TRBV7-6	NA	CASSLAGREETQYF	TGTGCCAGCAGCTTAGCCGGGCGCGAGGAGACCCAGTACTTC
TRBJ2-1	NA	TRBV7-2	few	CASSLTESSYNEQFF	TGTGCCAGCAGCCTAACAGAGAGCTCCTACAATGAGCAGTTCTTC
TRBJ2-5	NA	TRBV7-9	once	CASSLASRVGQETQYF	TGTGCCAGCAGCTTAGCCTCCCGCGTAGGCCAAGAGACCCAGTACTTC
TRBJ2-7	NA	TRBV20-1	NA	CSAKDNEQYF	TGCAGTGCTAAGGATAACGAGCAGTACTTC
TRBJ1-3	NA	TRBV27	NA	CASSSGIHSGNTIYF	TGTGCCAGCAGTTCAGGCATCCACTCTGGAAACACCATATATTTT
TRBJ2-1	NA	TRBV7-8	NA	CASGEGRSYNEQFF	TGTGCCAGCGGCGAGGGGAGATCCTACAATGAGCAGTTCTTC
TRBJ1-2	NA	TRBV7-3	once	CASSPGTEYGYTF	TGTGCCAGCAGCCCCGGGACGGAATATGGCTACACCTTC